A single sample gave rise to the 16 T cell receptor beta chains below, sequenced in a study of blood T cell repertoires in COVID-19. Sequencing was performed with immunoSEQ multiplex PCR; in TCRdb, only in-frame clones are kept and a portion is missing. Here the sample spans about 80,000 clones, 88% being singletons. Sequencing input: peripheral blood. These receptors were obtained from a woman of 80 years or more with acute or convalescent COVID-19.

CDR3 nucleotide sequence: TGTGCCAGCAGTGCGCCCTATCATGGCTACACCTTC. This encodes CASSAPYHGYTF. This chain joins TRBV25-1 and TRBJ1-2; D is unresolved. The V gene lost 4 bases and the J gene lost 6 bases, with 9 bases spanning the gap. Germline assignment: CDR1 MGHDK and CDR2 SYGVNS. CDR3 length: 12 amino acids.

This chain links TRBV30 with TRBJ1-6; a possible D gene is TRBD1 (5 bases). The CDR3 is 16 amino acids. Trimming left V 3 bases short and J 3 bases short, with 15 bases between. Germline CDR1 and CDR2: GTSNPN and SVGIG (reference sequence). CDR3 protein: CAWRGGPASYNSPLHF. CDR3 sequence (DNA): TGTGCCTGGAGGGGGGGTCCGGCCAGCTATAATTCACCCCTCCACTTT.

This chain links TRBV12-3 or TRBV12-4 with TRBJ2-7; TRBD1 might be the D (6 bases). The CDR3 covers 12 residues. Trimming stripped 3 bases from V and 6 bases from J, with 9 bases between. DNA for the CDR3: TGTGCCAGCAGTTTTGGGGGCGGCGAGCAGTACTTC. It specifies CASSFGGGEQYF.

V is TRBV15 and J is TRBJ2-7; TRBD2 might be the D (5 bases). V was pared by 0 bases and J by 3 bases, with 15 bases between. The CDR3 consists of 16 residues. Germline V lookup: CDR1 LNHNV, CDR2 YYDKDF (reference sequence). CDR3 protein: CATSRDGRGAGYEQYF. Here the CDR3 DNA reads TGTGCCACCAGCAGAGATGGGAGAGGTGCTGGCTACGAGCAGTACTTC.

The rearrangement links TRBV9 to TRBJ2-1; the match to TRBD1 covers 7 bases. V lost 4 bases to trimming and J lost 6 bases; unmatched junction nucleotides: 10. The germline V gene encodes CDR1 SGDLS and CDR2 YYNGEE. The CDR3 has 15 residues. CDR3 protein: CASSPRQGLGNEQFF. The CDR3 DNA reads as TGTGCCAGCAGCCCCCGACAGGGTTTGGGCAATGAGCAGTTCTTC.

CDR3 nucleotide sequence: TGCGCCAGCAGCCCGCTCCCTACCGGGACTAGCGGACCTCGCTCCTACAATGAGCAGTTCTTC. Its translation is CASSPLPTGTSGPRSYNEQFF. This chain connects TRBV4-1 to TRBJ2-1, with 11 bases identical to TRBD2. V dropped 4 bases and J dropped 0; count of bases not matched to a gene: 17. Germline CDR1 reads MGHRA; CDR2 reads YSYEKL. The CDR3 spans 21 residues.

For the CDR3, the DNA is TGCGCCAGCAGCCCACAACCCGTCTCCTACAATGAGCAGTTCTTC. This translates into CASSPQPVSYNEQFF. This chain joins TRBV5-1 and TRBJ2-1; no definite D call. This CDR3 is built from 15 residues. Trimming left V 4 bases short and J 0 bases short, with 11 bases between. CDR1 SGHRS and CDR2 YFSETQ come from the germline V gene.

The CDR3 bases are TGTGCCAGCAAAATATCACAGGCGTACAATGAGCAGTTCTTC. Protein product: CASKISQAYNEQFF. This chain uses TRBV14 with TRBJ2-1; TRBD1 is a possible D gene (5 bases). The CDR3 has 14 amino acids. Per the germline V gene, CDR1 is SGHDN and CDR2 is FVKESK. Trimming left V 7 bases short and J 4 bases short, with 14 bases between.

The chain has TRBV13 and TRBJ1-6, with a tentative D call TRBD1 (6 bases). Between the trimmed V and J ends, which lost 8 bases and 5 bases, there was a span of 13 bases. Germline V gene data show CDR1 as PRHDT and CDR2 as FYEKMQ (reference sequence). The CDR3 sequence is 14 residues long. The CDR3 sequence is CASASRTDNSPLHF. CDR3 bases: TGTGCCAGCGCTAGTAGGACAGATAATTCACCCCTCCACTTT.

CDR3 amino acids: CASSPPGRAAEAFF. In DNA form, the CDR3 reads TGTGCCAGTAGCCCCCCTGGGAGGGCGGCTGAAGCTTTCTTT. This chain connects TRBV19 to TRBJ1-1; D is ambiguous. Germline V CDR1 and CDR2: LNHDA, SQIVND (reference sequence). Trimming took 6 bases from V and 6 from J, leaving 17 bases between them. The CDR3 sequence is 14 residues long.

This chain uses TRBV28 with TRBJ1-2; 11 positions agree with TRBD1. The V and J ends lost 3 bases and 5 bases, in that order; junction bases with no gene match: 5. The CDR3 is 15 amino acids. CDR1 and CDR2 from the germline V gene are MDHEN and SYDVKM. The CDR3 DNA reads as TGTGCCAGCAGTTTCTCCGGGACAGGGGGATATGGCTACACCTTC. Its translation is CASSFSGTGGYGYTF.

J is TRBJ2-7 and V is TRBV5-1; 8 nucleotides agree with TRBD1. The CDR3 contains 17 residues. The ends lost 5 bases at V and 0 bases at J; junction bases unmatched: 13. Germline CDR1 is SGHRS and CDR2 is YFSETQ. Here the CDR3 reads CASRHALGQGLSYEQYF. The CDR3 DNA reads TGCGCCAGCAGGCACGCTCTAGGACAGGGCCTCTCCTACGAGCAGTACTTC. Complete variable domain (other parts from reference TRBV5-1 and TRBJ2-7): KAGVTQTPRYLIKTRGQQVTLSCSPISGHRSVSWYQQTPGQGLQFLFEYFSETQRNKGNFPGRFSGRQFSNSRSEMNVSTLELGDSALYLCASRHALGQGLSYEQYFGPGTRLTVT.

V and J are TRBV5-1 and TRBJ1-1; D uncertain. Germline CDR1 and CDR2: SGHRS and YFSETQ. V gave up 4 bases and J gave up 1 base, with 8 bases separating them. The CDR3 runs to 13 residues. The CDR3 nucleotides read TGCGCCAGCAGCCGAACACCGAACACTGAAGCTTTCTTT. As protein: CASSRTPNTEAFF.

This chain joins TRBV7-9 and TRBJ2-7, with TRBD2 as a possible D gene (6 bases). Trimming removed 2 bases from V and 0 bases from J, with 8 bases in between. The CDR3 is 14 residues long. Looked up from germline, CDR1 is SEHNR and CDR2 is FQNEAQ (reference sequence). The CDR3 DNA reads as TGTGCCAGCAGCTTACGGGAGAGCTCCTACGAGCAGTACTTC. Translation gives CASSLRESSYEQYF.

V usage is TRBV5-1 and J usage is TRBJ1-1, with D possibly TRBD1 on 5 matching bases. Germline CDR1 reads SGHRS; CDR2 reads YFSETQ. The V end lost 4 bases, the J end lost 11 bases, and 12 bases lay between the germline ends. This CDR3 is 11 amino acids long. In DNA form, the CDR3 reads TGCGCCAGCAGCAGGGACTTGGAGGCTTTCTTT. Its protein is CASSRDLEAFF.

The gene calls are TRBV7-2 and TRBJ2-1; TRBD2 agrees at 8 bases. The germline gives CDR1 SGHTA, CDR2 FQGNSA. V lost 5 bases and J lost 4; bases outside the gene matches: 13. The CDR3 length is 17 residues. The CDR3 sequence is CASSPRLARGTYNEQFF. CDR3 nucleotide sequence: TGTGCCAGCAGCCCGAGACTAGCGCGGGGGACTTACAATGAGCAGTTCTTC.